Described below is a single TCR beta chain sequence and its context. What it binds is not known. The entry originates in a study of shared clonotypes between healthy human individuals. Study-wide results and caveats: What limited the represented genetic and exposure-history diversity was the small number of donors. Researchers sampled only blood; tissue repertoires likely differ. Non-shared clonotypes were found to have lower generation probabilities than the clonotypes that were shared by all four of the sorted-subset donors. Deeper or shallower sequencing was expected to change how clonotypes are shared among donors.

Sequencing used immunoSEQ multiplex PCR; TCRdb keeps in-frame clones, though not all of them. Of about 380,000 clones listed, roughly 96% were seen once; the top ten hold about 0.32%. The TCR comes from a man aged 25 to 40 in good health. Sequenced sample: memory CD8+ T cells sorted from blood. The subset was: CD45RO+ cells pooled with CCR7-negative TemRA cells.

The CDR3 protein is CASSLQALRGETQYF. The DNA for the CDR3 is TGTGCCAGCAGCCTACAAGCTCTCAGGGGAGAGACCCAGTACTTC. The rearrangement joins TRBV13 to TRBJ2-5; TRBD1 is a possible D gene (6 bases). Per germline, CDR1 PRHDT and CDR2 FYEKMQ (reference sequence). The V gene lost 5 bases and the J gene lost 4 bases, with 17 bases spanning the gap. The CDR3 is 15 amino acids.